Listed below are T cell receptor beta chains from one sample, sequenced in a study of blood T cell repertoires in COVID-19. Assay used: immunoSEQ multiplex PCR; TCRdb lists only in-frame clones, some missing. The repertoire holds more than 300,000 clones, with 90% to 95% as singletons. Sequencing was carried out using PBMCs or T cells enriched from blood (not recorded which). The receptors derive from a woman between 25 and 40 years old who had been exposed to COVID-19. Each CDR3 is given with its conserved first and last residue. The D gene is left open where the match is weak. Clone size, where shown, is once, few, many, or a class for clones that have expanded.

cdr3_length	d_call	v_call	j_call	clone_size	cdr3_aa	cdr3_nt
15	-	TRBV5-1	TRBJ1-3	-	CASSLRSGGGNTIYF	TGCGCCAGCAGCTTGCGCTCCGGTGGTGGAAACACCATATATTTT
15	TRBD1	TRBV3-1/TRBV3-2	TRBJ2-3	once	CASSTWTGGSDTQYF	TGTGCCAGCAGCACCTGGACAGGGGGTTCAGATACGCAGTATTTT
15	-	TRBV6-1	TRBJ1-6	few	CASSEGGQVGSPLHF	TGTGCCAGCAGTGAAGGCGGGCAGGTTGGGTCACCCCTCCACTTT
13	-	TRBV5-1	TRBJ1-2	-	CASSAGSSEGYTF	TGCGCCAGCAGCGCCGGGTCCTCTGAGGGCTACACCTTC
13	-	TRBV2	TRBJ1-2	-	CASSEVENYGYTF	TGTGCCAGCAGTGAAGTAGAGAACTATGGCTACACCTTC
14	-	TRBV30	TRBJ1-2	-	CAWGSGIGLYGYTF	TGTGCCTGGGGATCAGGGATTGGGCTCTATGGCTACACCTTC
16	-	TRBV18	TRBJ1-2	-	CASTTNAGANDYGYTF	TGTGCCAGCACCACCAACGCGGGGGCCAACGACTATGGCTACACCTTC
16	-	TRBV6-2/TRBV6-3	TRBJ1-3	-	CASSNPTRDPGNTIYF	TGTGCCAGCAGTAACCCTACCAGGGATCCTGGAAACACCATATATTTT
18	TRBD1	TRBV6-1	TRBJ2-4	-	CASSAAGQGALSKNIQYF	TGTGCCAGCAGTGCTGCGGGACAGGGGGCTTTATCCAAAAACATTCAGTACTTC
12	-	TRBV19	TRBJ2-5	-	CASSIGQETQYF	TGTGCCAGTAGTATCGGCCAAGAGACCCAGTACTTC
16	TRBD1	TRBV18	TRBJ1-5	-	CASSLRTGASNQPQHF	TGTGCCAGCTCACTTCGGACAGGGGCAAGCAATCAGCCCCAGCATTTT
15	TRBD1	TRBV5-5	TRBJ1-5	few	CASSPQGGSNQPQHF	TGTGCCAGCAGCCCCCAAGGGGGCAGCAATCAGCCCCAGCATTTT
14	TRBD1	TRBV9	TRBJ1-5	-	CASSVDAQGQPQHF	TGTGCCAGCAGCGTAGATGCACAGGGGCAGCCCCAGCATTTT
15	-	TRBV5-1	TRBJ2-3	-	CASSLELATRDTQYF	TGCGCCAGCAGCTTGGAATTAGCTACACGCGATACGCAGTATTTT
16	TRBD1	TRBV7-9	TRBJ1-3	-	CASSPWDRVSGNTIYF	TGTGCCAGCAGCCCGTGGGACAGAGTCTCTGGAAACACCATATATTTT
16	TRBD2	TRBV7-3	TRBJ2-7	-	CASSPPPSGSSYEQYF	TGTGCCAGCAGCCCGCCCCCTAGCGGGAGCTCCTACGAGCAGTACTTC
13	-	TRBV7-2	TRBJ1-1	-	CASSLGGITEAFF	TGTGCCAGCAGCTTGGGCGGGATCACTGAAGCTTTCTTT
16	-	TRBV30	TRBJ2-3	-	CAWSVQRGRGTDTQYF	TGTGCCTGGAGTGTACAGCGAGGGAGAGGCACAGATACGCAGTATTTT
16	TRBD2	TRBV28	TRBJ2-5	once	CASNGLAGGYQETQYF	TGTGCCAGCAACGGACTAGCGGGAGGGTACCAAGAGACCCAGTACTTC
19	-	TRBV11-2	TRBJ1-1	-	CASSPHQRGLVVVNTEAFF	TGTGCCAGCAGCCCGCATCAGAGGGGGTTGGTTGTTGTGAACACTGAAGCTTTCTTT
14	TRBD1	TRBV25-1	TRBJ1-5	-	CASSETGGGQPQHF	TGTGCCAGCAGTGAGACAGGGGGCGGTCAGCCCCAGCATTTT
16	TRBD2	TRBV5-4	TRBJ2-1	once	CASSPGTSGAYNEQFF	TGTGCCAGCAGCCCAGGGACTAGCGGGGCGTACAATGAGCAGTTCTTC
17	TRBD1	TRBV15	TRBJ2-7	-	CATSRGQGHYKLYEQYF	TGTGCCACCAGCAGAGGACAGGGCCACTACAAATTATACGAGCAGTACTTC
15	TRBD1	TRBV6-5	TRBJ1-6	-	CASSYPGTGGSPLHF	TGTGCCAGCAGTTACCCCGGGACAGGGGGCTCACCCCTCCACTTT
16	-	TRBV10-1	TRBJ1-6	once	CASTGLGGRRDSPLHF	TGCGCCAGCACTGGGTTAGGGGGACGCCGGGATTCACCCCTCCACTTT
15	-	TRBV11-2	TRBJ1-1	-	CASSLSRTVNTEAFF	TGTGCCAGCAGCTTAAGTAGGACAGTGAACACTGAAGCTTTCTTT
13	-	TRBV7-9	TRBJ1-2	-	CASSPDTYYGYTF	TGTGCCAGCAGCCCAGACACCTACTATGGCTACACCTTC
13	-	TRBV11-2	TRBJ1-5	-	CASSPNSNQPQHF	TGTGCCAGCAGCCCCAATAGCAATCAGCCCCAGCATTTT
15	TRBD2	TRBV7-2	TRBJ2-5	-	CASSFSGGARETQYF	TGTGCCAGCAGCTTTAGCGGGGGGGCCCGGGAGACCCAGTACTTC
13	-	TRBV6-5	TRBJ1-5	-	CASRGQRNQPQHF	TGTGCCAGCAGAGGACAACGCAATCAGCCCCAGCATTTT
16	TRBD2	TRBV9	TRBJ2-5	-	CASSEFPAPGGETQYF	TGTGCCAGCAGCGAATTTCCGGCCCCGGGGGGAGAGACCCAGTACTTC
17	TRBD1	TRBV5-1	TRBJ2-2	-	CASSEGQGAVGTGELFF	TGCGCCAGCAGCGAGGGACAGGGGGCAGTTGGCACCGGGGAGCTGTTTTTT
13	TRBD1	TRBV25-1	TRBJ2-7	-	CASSLDRGREQYF	TGTGCCAGCAGTCTGGACAGGGGGCGCGAGCAGTACTTC
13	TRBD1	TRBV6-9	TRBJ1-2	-	CASSWDRAYGYTF	TGTGCCAGCAGTTGGGACAGGGCATATGGCTACACCTTC
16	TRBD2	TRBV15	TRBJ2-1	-	CATSRGRRAGGNEQFF	TGTGCCACCAGCAGAGGAAGGCGAGCGGGGGGCAATGAGCAGTTCTTC
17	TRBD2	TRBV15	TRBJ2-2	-	CATSPRRGGGANGELFF	TGTGCCACCAGCCCTCGGAGGGGCGGGGGGGCAAACGGGGAGCTGTTTTTT
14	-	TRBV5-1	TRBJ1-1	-	CASSFSGRETEAFF	TGCGCCAGCAGCTTCTCGGGGAGGGAGACTGAAGCTTTCTTT
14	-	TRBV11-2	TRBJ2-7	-	CASSLDREAYEQYF	TGTGCCAGCAGCTTAGACAGGGAAGCGTACGAGCAGTACTTC
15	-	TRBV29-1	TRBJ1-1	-	CSVESFGQGKTEAFF	TGCAGCGTTGAATCCTTCGGGCAGGGGAAGACTGAAGCTTTCTTT
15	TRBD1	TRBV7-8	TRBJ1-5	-	CASSLSTGADQPQHF	TGTGCCAGCAGCTTATCGACAGGGGCCGATCAGCCCCAGCATTTT
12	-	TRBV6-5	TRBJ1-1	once	CASSPTQGKAFF	TGTGCCAGCAGTCCCACTCAGGGGAAAGCTTTCTTT
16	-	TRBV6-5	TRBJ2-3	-	CASSYSSTRSTDTQYF	TGTGCCAGCAGTTACTCGTCGACTAGGAGCACAGATACGCAGTATTTT
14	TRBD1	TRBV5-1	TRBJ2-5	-	CASSLIGQVETQYF	TGCGCCAGCAGCTTGATAGGACAGGTGGAGACCCAGTACTTC
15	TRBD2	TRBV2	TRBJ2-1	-	CASSGLAGARGGQFF	TGTGCCAGCAGTGGACTAGCGGGGGCGAGGGGTGGTCAGTTCTTC